The 30 T cell receptor beta chains listed next were all sequenced from one sample in a study of CD8 T cells in ankylosing spondylitis. One entry per CDR3 protein results from TCRdb running MiXCR on the 5' RACE reads. Here the sample spans more than 600,000 distinct CDR3 sequences, 19% being singletons. Whole-study results and caveats: A TCR beta motif of roughly eight highly homologous variants seemed to mark ankylosing spondylitis blood.

No cognate antigen is known for these TCRs. Specimen: blood, either unsorted or a sorted T cell fraction (not recorded which). The receptor source for this set is a male donor with ankylosing spondylitis.

This clonotype was seen more than once but under ten times. The chain employs TRBV7-8 and TRBJ2-5, with TRBD1 matching over 8 bases. The germline CDR1 and CDR2 sequences are SGHVS and FQNEAQ. The CDR3 runs 16 residues. The V segment lost 5 bases and the J segment 2 bases; nucleotides outside the gene matches: 10. The CDR3 spells CASSPTDRAPQETQYF. The CDR3 DNA follows: TGTGCCAGCAGCCCTACGGACAGGGCACCTCAAGAGACCCAGTACTTC.

The sample holds a few counts of this clonotype. This rearrangement joins TRBV5-5 to TRBJ1-1, with D unresolved. V dropped 3 bases and J dropped 4 bases, with 7 bases sitting between them. The CDR3 is 12 residues long. Germline lookup yields CDR1 SGHKS and CDR2 YYEKEE (reference sequence). CDR3 amino acids: CASSSTFTEAFF. CDR3 bases: TGTGCCAGCAGCTCGACGTTCACTGAAGCTTTCTTT.

The chain combines TRBV11-2 with TRBJ2-7, with D maybe TRBD1 (6 bases). V lost 3 bases to trimming and J lost 0 bases, with 15 bases between them. In germline, CDR1 is SGHAT, CDR2 FQNNGV. This CDR3 region has 16 residues. CDR3 protein: CASSFGGQFSSYEQYF. CDR3 bases: TGTGCCAGCAGCTTTGGCGGACAGTTCAGCTCCTACGAGCAGTACTTC.

V and J are TRBV5-1 and TRBJ2-2, with D perhaps matching TRBD2 (5 bases). CDR3 length: 14 amino acids. Germline V gene lookup returns CDR1 SGHRS and CDR2 YFSETQ. Trimming stripped 5 bases from V and 2 bases from J, with 10 bases between. Here the CDR3 reads CASRPEGNTGELFF. The DNA of the CDR3 is TGCGCCAGCAGGCCCGAGGGAAACACCGGGGAGCTGTTTTTT. Full variable domain (rest looked up from reference TRBV5-1 and TRBJ2-2): KAGVTQTPRYLIKTRGQQVTLSCSPISGHRSVSWYQQTPGQGLQFLFEYFSETQRNKGNFPGRFSGRQFSNSRSEMNVSTLELGDSALYLCASRPEGNTGELFFGEGSRLTVL.

The chain uses TRBV7-6 and TRBJ2-7; tentative D call: TRBD1 (5 bases). Trimming pared 7 bases from V and 2 bases from J, leaving 15 bases between. Germline V gives CDR1 SGHVS, CDR2 FNYEAQ. This CDR3 contains 14 residues. The CDR3: CASKKGADTYEQYF. Here the CDR3 DNA reads TGTGCCAGCAAAAAGGGCGCGGACACCTACGAGCAGTACTTC.

This clonotype has just a few counts. This chain connects TRBV28 to TRBJ1-6, with D maybe TRBD1 (5 bases). Germline V gives CDR1 MDHEN, CDR2 SYDVKM. The CDR3 sequence is 12 residues long. V lost 5 bases and J 14 bases, leaving 13 bases between the germline ends. Written as DNA, the CDR3 is TGTGCCAGCAGTCTCCCCACAGGCACCCTCCACTTT. Encoded protein: CASSLPTGTLHF.

The chain has TRBV4-1 and TRBJ1-5; D remains ambiguous. The CDR3 covers 13 residues. CDR1 is MGHRA and CDR2 is YSYEKL in the germline V gene. The ends were cut back, 3 bases at V and 6 bases at J, with 9 bases in the middle. As DNA, the CDR3 is TGCGCCAGCAGCCACGGTATAGGTCAGCCCCAGCATTTT. Its protein product is CASSHGIGQPQHF.

The V call is TRBV4-3, the J call TRBJ2-5, with D tentatively TRBD2 (5 bases). Germline assignment: CDR1 LGHNA and CDR2 YSLEER. The CDR3 runs 17 residues. Trimming took 0 bases from V and 4 from J, leaving 18 bases between them. The CDR3 is CASSQDLAGGLGETQYF. In DNA form, the CDR3 reads TGCGCCAGCAGCCAAGATCTAGCTGGAGGCCTCGGAGAGACCCAGTACTTC.

The J gene is TRBJ2-1, the V gene TRBV9, with D hard to call. The CDR3 has 16 amino acids. The V end was cut by 4 bases, the J end by 5 bases, with 19 bases between. Germline V gene lookup returns CDR1 SGDLS and CDR2 YYNGEE. CDR3 nucleotide sequence: TGTGCCAGCAGCCCCCACACAGCTACCAATAACAATGAGCAGTTCTTC. As protein: CASSPHTATNNNEQFF.

The sample holds many counts of this clonotype. The CDR3 DNA sequence: TGTGCCAGCAGTTGGACAGGGCCGACCGGGGAGCTGTTTTTT. Translation: CASSWTGPTGELFF. V is TRBV12-3 or TRBV12-4 and J is TRBJ2-2; 8 nucleotides align to TRBD1. V was clipped by 4 bases and J by 5 bases; unmatched bases: 3. There are 14 residues in the CDR3.

This chain uses TRBV6-2 or TRBV6-3 with TRBJ2-7; 9 bases align to TRBD1. The CDR3 runs 14 residues. J was trimmed by 7 bases and V by 6 bases; bases with no gene match: 10. Germline loops: CDR1 MNHEY, CDR2 SVGEGT. The CDR3 DNA follows: TGTGCCAGCAGCCGTCTAGGCGGGACAGGGGAGCAGTACTTC. This encodes CASSRLGGTGEQYF.

V is TRBV21-1 and J is TRBJ2-1; TRBD1 is taken as the D call from the table, unchecked against the DNA. TRBV21-1 is a listed pseudogene. The CDR3 is 15 amino acids. CDR3 sequence reads: CASSKWRGQNNEQFF. As DNA, the CDR3 is TGTGCCAGCAGCAAATGGAGGGGACAGAACAATGAGCAGTTCTTC.

V usage is TRBV6-1 and J usage is TRBJ2-7; D remains ambiguous. Trimming cost V 9 bases and J 0 bases, with 12 bases left between them. There are 13 residues in the CDR3. CDR1 and CDR2 (germline): MNHNS, SASEGT. CDR3 in amino acids: CASSKGPSYEQYF. The CDR3 DNA is TGTGCCAGTTCGAAGGGTCCCTCCTACGAGCAGTACTTC.

This clonotype was seen more than once but under ten times. V and J are TRBV20-1 and TRBJ1-1; no firm D call. V lost 1 base and J 3 bases, leaving 9 bases between the germline ends. This CDR3 has 13 amino acids. Germline-derived CDR1 and CDR2 are DFQATT and SNEGSKA (reference sequence). The CDR3 loop is CSARVSADTEAFF. The CDR3 DNA sequence: TGCAGTGCTAGAGTGTCAGCTGACACTGAAGCTTTCTTT.

This clonotype was detected only once. The CDR3 loop reads CSARDFGGGQETQYF. The CDR3 DNA reads as TGCAGTGCTAGAGATTTTGGCGGGGGGCAAGAGACCCAGTACTTC. The chain has TRBV20-1 and TRBJ2-5; TRBD2 matches 8 bases. Germline V gene sequence: CDR1 DFQATT, CDR2 SNEGSKA (reference sequence). The CDR3 totals 15 residues. J gave up 2 bases and V 0 bases, and 5 bases lay outside the gene matches.

This clonotype showed up just a few times. The chain has TRBV4-3 and TRBJ2-3; the D gene is possibly TRBD2 (6 bases). The V gene lost 4 bases and the J gene lost 4 bases, with 15 bases spanning the gap. Germline V gene lookup returns CDR1 LGHNA and CDR2 YSLEER. The CDR3 runs to 15 residues. DNA for the CDR3: TGCGCCAGCAGCCCTGTCTTGGGGGGTGCAGATACGCAGTATTTT. It codes for CASSPVLGGADTQYF.

This clonotype was counted a few times. The chain carries TRBV5-5 and TRBJ1-1; no reliable D call. The CDR3 runs 12 residues. V was shortened by 7 bases and J by 8 bases, with 15 bases between the two germline ends. CDR1 and CDR2 (germline): SGHKS, YYEKEE (reference sequence). The CDR3 protein is CASRPTPGEAFF. CDR3 bases: TGTGCCAGCCGCCCAACACCGGGAGAAGCTTTCTTT.

This clonotype appeared a few times. The chain has TRBV9 and TRBJ1-2; no reliable D call. Germline CDR1 and CDR2: SGDLS and YYNGEE. This CDR3 region has 13 residues. V was pared by 4 bases and J by 0 bases, with 7 bases between. CDR3 DNA: TGTGCCAGCAGCTTAAGGACTAACTATGGCTACACCTTC. It is translated as CASSLRTNYGYTF. The full variable domain, completed using reference TRBV9 and TRBJ1-2, is DSGVTQTPKHLITATGQRVTLRCSPRSGDLSVYWYQQSLDQGLQFLIQYYNGEERAKGNILERFSAQQFPDLHSELNLSSLELGDSALYFCASSLRTNYGYTFGSGTRLTVV.

This clonotype was recorded a few times. This chain links TRBV7-3 with TRBJ2-1, with 12 bases matching TRBD2. CDR1 is SGHTA, CDR2 FQGTGA, per germline. Trimming cost V 5 bases and J 6 bases; bases outside gene matches: 8. This CDR3 is built from 16 residues. The CDR3 nucleotides read TGTGCCAGCAGCCCGACTAGCGGGGGAAATATCAATGAGCAGTTCTTC. Protein sequence: CASSPTSGGNINEQFF.

The J gene is TRBJ2-5, the V gene TRBV6-2 or TRBV6-3; D might be TRBD1 or TRBD2, each matching 5 bases. The CDR3 runs to 14 residues. Germline assignment: CDR1 MNHEY and CDR2 SVGEGT. With 2 bases removed from V and 4 bases from J, the gap between germline ends came to 11 bases. This CDR3 is CASSYLGVRETQYF. The CDR3 DNA reads as TGTGCCAGCAGTTACCTGGGGGTGCGAGAGACCCAGTACTTC.

This chain connects TRBV12-3 or TRBV12-4 to TRBJ2-1, with D possibly TRBD2 on 5 matching bases. The CDR3 is 15 residues long. Trimming left V 5 bases short and J 4 bases short, with 15 bases between. The CDR3 DNA follows: TGTGCCAGCAGTCCCGAGGGTCGGCCGTACAATGAGCAGTTCTTC. Translation gives CASSPEGRPYNEQFF.

The genes are TRBV4-2 and TRBJ2-1; the match to TRBD2 covers 9 bases. The junction had 8 bases not matched to a gene; V was cut back by 4 bases and J by 4 bases. CDR1 and CDR2 (germline): LGHNA, YNFKEQ. CDR3 length: 16 amino acids. This CDR3 is CASSPQREAPYNEQFF. The CDR3 region has the DNA TGTGCCAGCAGCCCCCAGCGGGAGGCCCCTTACAATGAGCAGTTCTTC.

In its sample, this clonotype was seen a few times. CDR3 sequence: CSATRTVDTDTQYF. CDR3 DNA sequence: TGCAGTGCAACTAGGACAGTGGACACAGATACGCAGTATTTT. This rearrangement joins TRBV20-1 to TRBJ2-3; D may be TRBD1 (6 bases). CDR3 size: 14 residues. V was pared by 6 bases and J by 2 bases, with 15 bases between. The germline V gene encodes CDR1 DFQATT and CDR2 SNEGSKA (reference sequence).

A few counts support this clonotype. The rearrangement joins TRBV12-3 or TRBV12-4 to TRBJ1-5; D possibly corresponds to TRBD1 (5 bases). Trimming pared 6 bases from V and 5 bases from J, leaving 17 bases between. The CDR3 is 15 residues long. The DNA of the CDR3 is TGTGCCAGCAGCCCCGGCAGGCGGGGCTATCAGCCCCAGCATTTT. Protein: CASSPGRRGYQPQHF.

This clonotype was counted only a few times. The V call is TRBV6-2 or TRBV6-3, the J call TRBJ2-7; the D gene is possibly TRBD2 (6 bases). Looked up from germline, CDR1 is MNHEY and CDR2 is SVGEGT. Trimming took 6 bases from V and 1 from J, leaving 16 bases between them. This CDR3 is 15 amino acids long. Here the CDR3 reads CASSSPGLGSYEQYF. As DNA, the CDR3 is TGTGCCAGCAGCTCTCCGGGACTGGGTTCCTACGAGCAGTACTTC.

This clonotype has more than one count but fewer than ten. The CDR3 coding sequence is TGCAGTGCTAGAGATAGCGGGGCTGGAAACACCATATATTTT. This codes for CSARDSGAGNTIYF. The chain carries TRBV20-1 and TRBJ1-3; D is undetermined. The CDR3 is made up of 14 amino acids. Germline V gene data show CDR1 as DFQATT and CDR2 as SNEGSKA (reference sequence). V was cut by 0 bases and J by 2 bases, with 8 bases left in between.

V and J are TRBV7-8 and TRBJ2-3, with D possibly TRBD2 on 5 matching bases. The CDR3 covers 19 residues. CDR1 and CDR2 from the germline V gene are SGHVS and FQNEAQ. Trimming left V 1 base short and J 0 bases short, with 20 bases between. The CDR3 region has the DNA TGTGCCAGCAGCTTAGACACGCCAACGGGATTCGCTAGCACAGATACGCAGTATTTT. Translated: CASSLDTPTGFASTDTQYF.

This clonotype occurred a few times. This sequence joins TRBV2 and TRBJ2-1; D remains ambiguous. This CDR3 spans 14 amino acids. CDR1 and CDR2 (germline): SNHLY, FYNNEI. V shed 2 bases and J shed 9 bases, with 14 bases lying between them. CDR3 loop: CASSEWLVSSEQFF. DNA for the CDR3: TGTGCCAGCAGTGAATGGCTAGTTTCCAGTGAGCAGTTCTTC.

This clonotype showed up just a few times. This rearrangement joins TRBV5-1 to TRBJ1-5, with D uncertain. This CDR3 has 14 amino acids. Germline CDR1 reads SGHRS; CDR2 reads YFSETQ. V lost 0 bases to trimming and J lost 4 bases, with 8 bases between them. For the CDR3, the DNA is TGCGCCAGCAGCTTGGGGCCAGAGAATCAGCCCCAGCATTTT. It codes for CASSLGPENQPQHF.

This clonotype was seen only a few times. The gene calls are TRBV24-1 and TRBJ1-1, with D perhaps TRBD1 (5 bases). The CDR3 length is 13 residues. Trimming shortened V by 0 bases and J by 4 bases, and 5 bases separated the two germline ends. Germline loops: CDR1 KGHDR, CDR2 SFDVKD. The DNA for the CDR3 is TGTGCCACCAGTGATTTGGGGGGCACTGAAGCTTTCTTT. Translated, it gives CATSDLGGTEAFF.